This T cell receptor (beta chain) is drawn from a study of post-analysis software for immune sequencing data. Points from the study as a whole: Controls' normalized Chao1 diversity significantly exceeded that of multiple sclerosis patients. Patients carried a handful of TRBV segments more frequently than controls did, and TRBV5-6, TRBV5-1 and TRBV20-1 were among them. Batch-matched samples strongly co-clustered by F measure.

The library was made from cDNA and included unique molecular identifiers. T cells, roughly 1 to 10 million of them, yielded approximately 500,000 cDNA molecules. TCRdb used MiXCR to reprocess the PCR reads, holding one entry per CDR3 protein. The sample holds around 700,000 distinct CDR3 sequences; 55% to 60% are singletons and the top ten take over 9%. This clonotype was detected a few times. Its antigen is not identified. The junction departs from germline at one end; a sequencing error may be responsible. This CDR3 region has 18 residues. Germline V gene lookup returns CDR1 MNHEY and CDR2 SVGAGI. The receptor comes from a girl aged 2 to 9 with multiple sclerosis. Sequenced: blood. V usage is TRBV6-5 and J usage is TRBJ2-7; D is perhaps TRBD1 (7 bases). CDR3 DNA sequence: TGTGCCGGCAGTTACTCGATCAGGAGGGGAGGACAGGACTACGAGCAGTACTTC. Protein: CAGSYSIRRGGQDYEQYF.